The rows below give T cell receptor beta chains drawn from one sample of a study of response to subunit inactivated influenza vaccine. Each CDR3 protein gets one entry after TCRdb re-called the RT-PCR reads with MiXCR. The sample has more than 700,000 distinct CDR3 sequences, about 20% seen once. The input for sequencing was PBMCs from blood, taken more than 4 days after vaccination. These receptors originate from a man over 45 who received an inactivated influenza vaccine. Both conserved end residues are part of each CDR3. A D gene is named only where the DNA matches it firmly.

j_call v_call d_call cdr3_aa
TRBJ2-2 TRBV10-3 TRBD1 CAIRSWSGQGARNTGELFF
TRBJ2-1 TRBV7-2 TRBD2 CASSSTPGGGGNEQFF
TRBJ2-7 TRBV29-1 - CSAGLWQGNEQYF
TRBJ2-1 TRBV3-1 - CASSHAGGQEQFF
TRBJ1-5 TRBV5-6 TRBD1 CASSLTGGDLPQHF
TRBJ2-6 TRBV6-1 - CASRFFGANVLTF
TRBJ2-3 TRBV5-6 TRBD1 CASSHGPGQGTDTQYF
TRBJ2-3 TRBV20-1 TRBD2 CSATPGLAGHTDTQYF
TRBJ2-2 TRBV18 TRBD2 CASSPGLADTGELFF
TRBJ2-7 TRBV20-1 - CSARDLRGAYEQYF
TRBJ2-5 TRBV20-1 - CSARDPQGAQETQYF
TRBJ1-4 TRBV7-2 - CASRSTRGEKLFF
TRBJ2-2 TRBV29-1 - CSGWVNTGELFF
TRBJ2-5 TRBV29-1 TRBD2 CSVEEVYETSGETQYF
TRBJ2-7 TRBV10-1 - CASSEGESSYEQYF
TRBJ1-4 TRBV20-1 - CSALGGGGGNEKLFF
TRBJ2-3 TRBV29-1 - CSVNIGARDTQYF
TRBJ2-5 TRBV10-3 - CAISVVLDRGTQYF
TRBJ2-1 TRBV7-9 - CASSSRRDEQFF
TRBJ2-7 TRBV15 - CATSREPSNEQYF
TRBJ2-1 TRBV7-8 TRBD2 CASSRGGAGSYYNEQFF
TRBJ2-7 TRBV14 TRBD1 CASSQVRGYHEQYF
TRBJ2-1 TRBV27 - CASSYRRAPHNEQFF
TRBJ2-1 TRBV4-3 TRBD2 CASSQTSGRADEQFF
TRBJ1-2 TRBV12-3/TRBV12-4 - CASSLDLNYGYTF
TRBJ2-7 TRBV5-6 TRBD2 CASSLGLAGAEQYF
TRBJ2-1 TRBV20-1 - CSASQTVQDEQFF
TRBJ2-7 TRBV4-3 - CASSQEARLAYEQYF
TRBJ2-1 TRBV5-1 TRBD2 CASSLGGGSSYNEQFF
TRBJ2-5 TRBV20-1 - CSAVRETQYF
TRBJ2-3 TRBV11-2 TRBD2 CASSLVGSSGGTDTQYF
TRBJ1-2 TRBV7-2 - CASSSRGGGGRYTF
TRBJ2-1 TRBV29-1 - CSVGGTYNEQFF
TRBJ2-4 TRBV20-1 - CSARIGSGKNIQYF
TRBJ2-3 TRBV7-2 TRBD2 CASSLIAGGLDTQYF
TRBJ2-3 TRBV30 - CAWWDGTSGDTQYF
TRBJ1-3 TRBV5-1 - CASSLGVSGNTIYF
TRBJ2-3 TRBV9 - CASSLRQATDTQYF
TRBJ2-1 TRBV5-1 TRBD2 CASSLAGASGKKEQFF
TRBJ1-1 TRBV15 - CATSRRDTTEAFF